The 27 T cell receptor beta chains in this list originate from one sample, sequenced in a study of T cell responses to AZD1222 COVID-19 vaccine. Profiling relied on immunoSEQ multiplex PCR, and the TCRdb table lists in-frame clones only, not all of them. The sample yields approximately 93,000 clones, around nine tenths seen once. Specimen: peripheral blood, collected 28 days after the second AZD1222 dose. All receptors come from an adult who received the AZD1222 COVID-19 vaccine.

The V call is TRBV7-9, the J call TRBJ1-6; TRBD1 agrees at 7 bases. This CDR3 contains 16 residues. Germline lookup yields CDR1 SEHNR and CDR2 FQNEAQ (reference sequence). After removal of 4 bases from V and 7 bases from J, the junction contained 10 bases not matched to a gene. This chain's CDR3 is CASSSTATGSNSPLHF. DNA of the CDR3: TGTGCCAGCAGCTCGACGGCGACAGGGTCAAATTCACCCCTCCACTTT.

This clone was seen a single time. V gene TRBV4-3 combines with J gene TRBJ1-3; D not certain. V gave up 0 bases and J gave up 4 bases, with 4 bases separating them. This CDR3 spans 13 amino acids. Germline V lookup: CDR1 LGHNA, CDR2 YSLEER. The CDR3 spells CASSQDRGNTIYF. The CDR3 DNA follows: TGCGCCAGCAGCCAAGATCGGGGAAACACCATATATTTT.

This chain connects TRBV30 to TRBJ1-5; possibly TRBD1 for D (5 bases). V was clipped by 0 bases and J by 0 bases, with 15 bases between them. Germline assignment: CDR1 GTSNPN and CDR2 SVGIG (reference sequence). This CDR3 contains 17 residues. The DNA for the CDR3 is TGTGCCTGGAGTGTCCACCGATCGACAGCTAGCAATCAGCCCCAGCATTTT. It is translated as CAWSVHRSTASNQPQHF.

V and J are TRBV21-1 and TRBJ2-1; the D call TRBD2 from the table was never checked on the DNA. TRBV21-1 is a documented pseudogene. There are 16 residues in the CDR3. CDR3 sequence reads: CASSFQIGAGYNEQFF. The CDR3 DNA follows: TGTGCCAGCAGCTTTCAGATAGGAGCGGGGTACAATGAGCAGTTCTTC.

The gene calls are TRBV12-3 or TRBV12-4 and TRBJ1-1; D is undetermined. Deletions cut 3 bases from V and 5 bases from J, with 7 bases between. CDR3 length equals 12 residues. The CDR3, as DNA: TGTGCCAGCAGTTTCATTCAGACTGAAGCTTTCTTT. This encodes CASSFIQTEAFF.

The table lists this clone with a few counts. As DNA, the CDR3 is TGTGCCAGCAGCTTGACAGGGACCTACGAGCAGTACGTC. It is translated as CASSLTGTYEQYV. This chain connects TRBV11-2 to TRBJ2-7; 7 nucleotides align to TRBD1. Germline CDR1 reads SGHAT; CDR2 reads FQNNGV. The CDR3 covers 13 residues. V trimming: 3 bases; J trimming: 2 bases; junction bases outside the gene matches: 1.

The chain carries TRBV10-3 and TRBJ1-5; a weak D match, TRBD1 (5 bases). The CDR3 totals 16 residues. V was clipped by 1 base and J by 0 bases, with 10 bases between them. Looked up from germline, CDR1 is ENHRY and CDR2 is SYGVKD. CDR3 loop: CAISELGPYSNQPQHF. CDR3 in DNA: TGTGCCATCAGTGAGTTGGGACCCTATAGCAATCAGCCCCAGCATTTT.

The chain has TRBV9 and TRBJ2-4; D perhaps matches TRBD1 (6 bases). The V gene lost 0 bases and the J gene lost 1 base, with 11 bases spanning the gap. CDR3 length equals 16 residues. Germline-derived CDR1 and CDR2 are SGDLS and YYNGEE. The CDR3 DNA reads as TGTGCCAGCAGCGTAGGAACAGGGTACGCCAAAAACATTCAGTACTTC. This translates into CASSVGTGYAKNIQYF.

This sequence joins TRBV5-1 and TRBJ2-1, with 7 bases matching TRBD1. This CDR3 contains 15 residues. Germline V gives CDR1 SGHRS, CDR2 YFSETQ. J gave up 2 bases and V 4 bases, and 6 bases lay outside the gene matches. The DNA for the CDR3 is TGCGCCAGCAGCCCACGGACAGGTGCCTACAATGAGCAGTTCTTC. This sequence encodes CASSPRTGAYNEQFF.

This chain connects TRBV4-2 to TRBJ2-3, with 9 bases aligning to TRBD1. V lost 0 bases and J lost 4; bases outside the gene matches: 5. The CDR3 extends over 16 amino acids. Germline V CDR1 and CDR2: LGHNA, YNFKEQ. The CDR3 bases are TGTGCCAGCAGCCAAGATCGGGGACAGGGACCAGATACGCAGTATTTT. It is translated as CASSQDRGQGPDTQYF.

This chain uses TRBV29-1 with TRBJ2-5, with TRBD1 matching over 12 bases. J gave up 3 bases and V 5 bases, and 4 bases lay outside the gene matches. This CDR3 has 14 residues. CDR1 and CDR2 (germline): SQVTM, ANQGSEA. CDR3 region: CSVTGTGGKETQYF. As DNA, the CDR3 is TGCAGCGTTACCGGGACAGGGGGCAAAGAGACCCAGTACTTC.

The genes are TRBV10-3 and TRBJ1-1, with 7 bases identical to TRBD1. Germline CDR1 reads ENHRY; CDR2 reads SYGVKD. The CDR3 is 16 amino acids. The V segment lost 2 bases and the J segment 3 bases; nucleotides outside the gene matches: 9. The CDR3 here is CAISEDETGLDTEAFF. The CDR3 DNA follows: TGTGCCATCAGTGAGGACGAGACAGGGTTGGACACTGAAGCTTTCTTT.

This sequence joins TRBV19 and TRBJ2-3; D is unclear. CDR1 is LNHDA, CDR2 SQIVND, per germline (reference sequence). The CDR3 is made up of 15 amino acids. V was pared by 2 bases and J by 2 bases, with 11 bases between. The CDR3 region has the DNA TGTGCCAGTAGTATAAGGATTGCGCCCACAGATACGCAGTATTTT. This translates into CASSIRIAPTDTQYF.

The table lists this clone with a count of one. The J gene is TRBJ2-5, the V gene TRBV9; D perhaps matches TRBD2 (7 bases). Trimming stripped 2 bases from V and 4 bases from J, with 15 bases between. The CDR3 totals 15 residues. Germline CDR1 reads SGDLS; CDR2 reads YYNGEE. CDR3 nucleotide sequence: TGTGCCAGCAGCGTTTGGGAGGGGGGACGAGAGACCCAGTACTTC. Translated: CASSVWEGGRETQYF.

V gene TRBV19 combines with J gene TRBJ1-1; unclear D gene. V lost 5 bases, J lost 5 bases, and 15 bases lay in between. The CDR3 has 14 amino acids. Germline CDR1 and CDR2: LNHDA and SQIVND (reference sequence). Here the CDR3 reads CASSRRSLGTEAFF. DNA for the CDR3: TGTGCCAGTAGTCGCCGGTCTTTGGGGACTGAAGCTTTCTTT.

This clone was observed a handful of times. The gene calls are TRBV11-2 and TRBJ1-6; D unresolved. V was trimmed by 5 bases and J by 7 bases, leaving 18 bases between them. Germline CDR1 SGHAT, CDR2 FQNNGV. This CDR3 has 16 amino acids. CDR3 nucleotides: TGTGCCAGCAGCCTTAGCGGGTCCCGGTCCAATTCACCCCTCCACTTT. The encoded protein is CASSLSGSRSNSPLHF.

The gene calls are TRBV2 and TRBJ2-3; D is perhaps TRBD1 (6 bases). Germline CDR1 and CDR2: SNHLY and FYNNEI. CDR3 length: 14 residues. The V end was cut by 7 bases, the J end by 1 base, with 12 bases between. This CDR3 reads CASKQGEGTDTQYF. CDR3 in DNA: TGTGCCAGCAAACAGGGCGAGGGCACAGATACGCAGTATTTT.

This chain links TRBV18 with TRBJ2-6; 12 bases agree with TRBD2. The CDR3 totals 20 residues. The ends lost 0 bases at V and 1 base at J; junction bases unmatched: 7. CDR1 is KGHSH, CDR2 LQKENI, per germline. Here the CDR3 reads CASSPPGLAGPLSGANVLTF. The CDR3 DNA reads TGTGCCAGCTCACCACCCGGACTAGCGGGGCCATTATCTGGGGCCAACGTCCTGACTTTC.

The rearrangement uses TRBV9 and TRBJ2-3; D tentatively reads TRBD1 or TRBD2 (5 bases each). The CDR3 is 16 residues long. Germline V CDR1 and CDR2: SGDLS, YYNGEE. V shed 0 bases and J shed 4 bases, with 15 bases lying between them. The DNA of the CDR3 is TGTGCCAGCAGCGTAGACCCCCTATCGGGACCAGATACGCAGTATTTT. It yields the protein CASSVDPLSGPDTQYF.

The chain links TRBV9 to TRBJ1-6; D call uncertain. The CDR3 sequence is 16 residues long. Looked up from germline, CDR1 is SGDLS and CDR2 is YYNGEE. Trimming stripped 2 bases from V and 0 bases from J, with 9 bases between. The CDR3 region is CASSVFESSYNSPLHF. The CDR3 DNA is TGTGCCAGCAGCGTGTTTGAGAGCTCCTATAATTCACCCCTCCACTTT.

The CDR3 DNA reads as TGTGCCAGCAGTTACTCCGCAGGGTGGGATTCACCCCTCCACTTT. Protein: CASSYSAGWDSPLHF. The rearrangement uses TRBV6-5 and TRBJ1-6, with a weak D call TRBD1 (5 bases). The ends were cut back, 0 bases at V and 8 bases at J, with 11 bases in the middle. The germline V gene encodes CDR1 MNHEY and CDR2 SVGAGI. CDR3 length: 15 residues.

V and J are TRBV2 and TRBJ2-5; no clear D. The CDR3 is made up of 15 amino acids. With 6 bases removed from V and 2 bases from J, the gap between germline ends came to 16 bases. Germline loops: CDR1 SNHLY, CDR2 FYNNEI. CDR3 sequence: CASRKVVGPQETQYF. CDR3 sequence (DNA): TGTGCCAGCAGGAAAGTGGTAGGCCCACAAGAGACCCAGTACTTC.

The chain combines TRBV7-6 with TRBJ2-7, with a weak D call TRBD2 (7 bases). The CDR3 contains 15 residues. Germline loops: CDR1 SGHVS, CDR2 FNYEAQ. Trimming left V 4 bases short and J 5 bases short, with 18 bases between. In DNA form, the CDR3 reads TGTGCCAGCAGCTCCTTGGGCGGGGGCAGCCACGAGCAGTACTTC. Translated: CASSSLGGGSHEQYF.

The chain is built from TRBV28 and TRBJ2-7; 8 nucleotides line up with TRBD1. The ends lost 5 bases at V and 5 bases at J; junction bases unmatched: 5. The CDR3 sequence is 13 residues long. CDR1 is MDHEN, CDR2 SYDVKM, per germline. The CDR3 DNA follows: TGTGCCAGCAGTCGGACAGGGAATCACGAGCAGTACTTC. Translating it yields CASSRTGNHEQYF. The full variable domain, with the rest looked up from reference TRBV28 and TRBJ2-7, is DVKVTQSSRYLVKRTGEKVFLECVQDMDHENMFWYRQDPGLGLRLIYFSYDVKMKEKGDIPEGYSVSREKKERFSLILESASTNQTSMYLCASSRTGNHEQYFGPGTRLTVT.

The V call is TRBV3-1 (or the pseudogene TRBV3-2), the J call TRBJ2-4, with unresolved D. The CDR3 totals 16 residues. CDR1 LGHDT and CDR2 YNNKEL come from the germline V gene (reference sequence). The V gene lost 2 bases and the J gene lost 8 bases, with 19 bases spanning the gap. The CDR3 is CASSQRVGLEGYIQYF. The DNA for the CDR3 is TGTGCCAGCAGCCAACGGGTTGGGCTCGAAGGATACATTCAGTACTTC.

The gene calls are TRBV4-2 and TRBJ1-4; 7 positions match TRBD1. This CDR3 region has 16 residues. Germline CDR1 is LGHNA and CDR2 is YNFKEQ. After removal of 1 base from V and 7 bases from J, the junction contained 9 bases not matched to a gene. The CDR3 region is CASSQGGTVGGEKLFF. The DNA of the CDR3 is TGTGCCAGCAGCCAAGGTGGGACAGTCGGCGGTGAAAAACTGTTTTTT.

The chain employs TRBV10-3 and TRBJ1-5; D remains unclear. The germline gives CDR1 ENHRY, CDR2 SYGVKD. CDR3 size: 13 residues. Trimming stripped 3 bases from V and 2 bases from J, with 5 bases between. This CDR3 is CAISDAGNQPQHF. The CDR3 nucleotides are TGTGCCATCAGTGATGCCGGCAATCAGCCCCAGCATTTT.